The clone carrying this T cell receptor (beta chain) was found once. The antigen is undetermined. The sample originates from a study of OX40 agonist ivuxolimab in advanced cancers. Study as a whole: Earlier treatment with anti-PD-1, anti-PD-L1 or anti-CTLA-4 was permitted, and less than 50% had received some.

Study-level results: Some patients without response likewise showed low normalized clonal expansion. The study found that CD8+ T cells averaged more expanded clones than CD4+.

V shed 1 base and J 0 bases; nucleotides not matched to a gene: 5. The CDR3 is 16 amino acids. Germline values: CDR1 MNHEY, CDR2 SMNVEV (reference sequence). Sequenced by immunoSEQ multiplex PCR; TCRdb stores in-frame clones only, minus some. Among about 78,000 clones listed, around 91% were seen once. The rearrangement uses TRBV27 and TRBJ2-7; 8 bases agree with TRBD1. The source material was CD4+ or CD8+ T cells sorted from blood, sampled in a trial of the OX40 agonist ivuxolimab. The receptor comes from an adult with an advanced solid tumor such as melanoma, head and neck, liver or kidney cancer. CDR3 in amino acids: CASSLLGQVSSYEQYF. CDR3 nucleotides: TGTGCCAGCAGTTTATTGGGACAGGTGAGCTCCTACGAGCAGTACTTC.